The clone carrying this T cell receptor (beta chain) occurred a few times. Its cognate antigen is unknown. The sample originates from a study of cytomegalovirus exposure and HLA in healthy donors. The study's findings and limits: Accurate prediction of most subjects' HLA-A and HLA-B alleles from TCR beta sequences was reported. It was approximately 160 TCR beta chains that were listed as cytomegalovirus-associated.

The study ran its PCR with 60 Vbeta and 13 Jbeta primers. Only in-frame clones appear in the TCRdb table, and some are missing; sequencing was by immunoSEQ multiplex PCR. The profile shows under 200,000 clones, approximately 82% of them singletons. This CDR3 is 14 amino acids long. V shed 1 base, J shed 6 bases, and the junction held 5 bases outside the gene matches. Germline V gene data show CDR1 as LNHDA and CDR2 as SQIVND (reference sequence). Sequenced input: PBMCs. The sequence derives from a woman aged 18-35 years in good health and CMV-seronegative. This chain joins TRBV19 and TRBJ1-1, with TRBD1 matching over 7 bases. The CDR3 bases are TGTGCCAGTAGTATAGCAACAGGGGTTGCTGAAGCTTTCTTT. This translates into CASSIATGVAEAFF. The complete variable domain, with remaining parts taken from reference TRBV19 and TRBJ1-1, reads DGGITQSPKYLFRKEGQNVTLSCEQNLNHDAMYWYRQDPGQGLRLIYYSQIVNDFQKGDIAEGYSVSREKKESFPLTVTSAQKNPTAFYLCASSIATGVAEAFFGQGTRLTVV.